The next 7 T cell receptor beta chains were all read from a single sample in a study of shared clonotypes between healthy human individuals. This table comes from immunoSEQ multiplex PCR, and its TCRdb copy is limited to in-frame clones, with some not included. The sample carries a few million clones, more than 90% recorded once. Specimen: naive CD4+ T cells sorted from blood. Subset denoted: CD45RA+ positively selected. Every receptor here comes from a man aged 18 to 29 in good health.

This clone occurred a few times. The chain links TRBV6-6 to TRBJ2-7; D may be TRBD1 (6 bases). V was clipped by 6 bases and J by 2 bases, with 14 bases between them. This CDR3 comprises 14 residues. The germline V gene has CDR1 MNHNY and CDR2 SVGAGI (reference sequence). The chain's CDR3 is CASSPGVNPYEQYF. The CDR3 DNA reads TGTGCCAGCAGCCCAGGGGTTAACCCCTACGAGCAGTACTTC.

This sequence joins TRBV30 and TRBJ1-4; D not resolved. Germline V gene data show CDR1 as GTSNPN and CDR2 as SVGIG (reference sequence). The CDR3 contains 14 residues. Trimming took off 3 bases at V and 8 bases at J, with 16 bases between the two ends. The CDR3 nucleotides read TGTGCCTGGAGGTCCGGTGTGATAGAAGAAAAACTGTTTTTT. Its protein product is CAWRSGVIEEKLFF.

CDR3 region: CASSLVLGQGVNEQFF. In DNA form, the CDR3 reads TGCGCCAGCAGCTTGGTCTTGGGACAGGGTGTCAATGAGCAGTTCTTC. The gene calls are TRBV5-1 and TRBJ2-1, with 9 positions matching TRBD1. CDR3 length: 16 amino acids. Germline V gives CDR1 SGHRS, CDR2 YFSETQ. V was pared by 0 bases and J by 6 bases, with 7 bases of the junction left unmatched.

The gene calls are TRBV6-1 and TRBJ1-5; no definite D call. Trimming shortened V by 2 bases and J by 5 bases, and 4 bases separated the two germline ends. CDR3 length equals 12 residues. Germline CDR1 is MNHNS and CDR2 is SASEGT. DNA for the CDR3: TGTGCCAGCAGTGAACCCTATCAGCCCCAGCATTTT. This translates into CASSEPYQPQHF.

Turning to this clone: Different DNA sequences within this sample yield the same CDR3. V gene TRBV6-5 combines with J gene TRBJ1-1, with D uncertain. Germline V lookup: CDR1 MNHEY, CDR2 SVGAGI. The CDR3 runs to 13 residues. V was shortened by 2 bases and J by 1 base, with 5 bases between the two germline ends. CDR3 sequence (DNA): TGTGCCAGCAGTTACGGTCCGAACACTGAAGCTTTCTTT. Protein product: CASSYGPNTEAFF.

The gene calls are TRBV4-1 and TRBJ2-7; the D gene is possibly TRBD1 (7 bases). Looked up from germline, CDR1 is MGHRA and CDR2 is YSYEKL. V was shortened by 0 bases and J by 5 bases, with 17 bases between the two germline ends. The CDR3 contains 16 residues. This chain's CDR3 is CASSQEEGAGIHEQYF. CDR3 coding DNA: TGCGCCAGCAGCCAAGAGGAGGGGGCAGGGATCCACGAGCAGTACTTC.

This chain joins TRBV10-3 and TRBJ1-2, with 9 bases that match TRBD1. The CDR3 contains 14 residues. The ends lost 2 bases at V and 9 bases at J; junction bases unmatched: 7. Germline CDR1 reads ENHRY; CDR2 reads SYGVKD. CDR3 sequence: CAISELQQGASYTF. The CDR3 bases are TGTGCCATCAGTGAGCTACAACAGGGGGCGAGCTACACCTTC.